Shown below are 21 T cell receptor beta chains from a single sample sequenced in a study of cytomegalovirus exposure and HLA in healthy donors (dated by TCRdb to 2016 to 2017). Library method: the immunoSEQ multiplex PCR assay. For the multiplex PCR, a mixture combining 60 forward primers for TCR Vbeta segments and 13 reverse primers for TCR Jbeta segments was used. TCRdb provides this immuneACCESS table in a form limited to in-frame rearrangements. Some clones are lacking; in checked studies, under half of them reflect an unresolved V gene, and why the rest are absent is not known. The sample table contains around 95,000 clones; only one count was recorded for approximately 85% of them. The ten most abundant clones make up roughly 3.5% of the sample. Sequenced sample: PBMCs. These receptors all come from a man aged 25-45 years in good health and CMV-seropositive.

This clone appeared once. The CDR3 DNA reads TGTGCCAGCAGCTTACTTCCCGGCTCCTACAATGAGCAGTTCTTC. This translates into CASSLLPGSYNEQFF. This chain joins TRBV7-6 and TRBJ2-1; D gene ambiguous. CDR1 is SGHVS and CDR2 is FNYEAQ in the germline V gene. This CDR3 comprises 15 residues. V lost 2 bases to trimming and J lost 0 bases, with 8 bases between them.

The chain couples TRBV5-1 to TRBJ2-7, with TRBD2 matching 12 bases. The CDR3 is 15 residues long. Germline assignment: CDR1 SGHRS and CDR2 YFSETQ. Losses at the gene ends were 5 bases for V and 5 bases for J; bases not matched to a gene: 8. The CDR3 is CASRETSGRPHEQYF. As DNA, the CDR3 is TGCGCCAGCAGGGAGACTAGCGGGAGACCCCACGAGCAGTACTTC.

This clone was seen only a few times. J is TRBJ2-7 and V is TRBV10-3, with D unclear. The germline V gene has CDR1 ENHRY and CDR2 SYGVKD. The CDR3 spans 13 residues. With 3 bases removed from V and 2 bases from J, the gap between germline ends came to 8 bases. The CDR3 spells CAISEGEPYEQYF. In nucleotides, the CDR3 is TGTGCCATCAGTGAAGGAGAGCCCTACGAGCAGTACTTC.

V is TRBV2 and J is TRBJ1-2, with 7 bases that match TRBD1. The J segment lost 4 bases and the V segment lost 4 bases, leaving 6 bases of the junction unmatched. This CDR3 comprises 14 residues. CDR1 SNHLY and CDR2 FYNNEI come from the germline V gene. This chain's CDR3 is CASSAKGQTYGYTF. The CDR3 DNA sequence: TGTGCCAGCAGTGCTAAGGGACAGACCTATGGCTACACCTTC.

This clone was seen a few times. V usage is TRBV7-2 and J usage is TRBJ2-5, with D possibly matching TRBD2 (7 bases). The V gene lost 1 base and the J gene lost 7 bases, with 22 bases spanning the gap. There are 17 residues in the CDR3. Per the germline V gene, CDR1 is SGHTA and CDR2 is FQGNSA. CDR3 amino acids: CASSLGGSGGRGGTQYF. Here the CDR3 DNA reads TGTGCCAGCAGCTTAGGCGGATCTGGCGGGAGAGGGGGGACCCAGTACTTC.

The chain uses TRBV30 and TRBJ2-1; 8 positions agree with TRBD2. The CDR3 runs 16 residues. Trimming at V came to 1 base and at J to 4 bases, leaving 9 bases not matched to a gene. Germline CDR1 and CDR2: GTSNPN and SVGIG (reference sequence). The CDR3 sequence is CAWSAQASGYYNEQFF. CDR3 sequence (DNA): TGTGCCTGGAGTGCCCAGGCTAGCGGGTATTACAATGAGCAGTTCTTC.

V and J are TRBV20-1 and TRBJ2-3; no reliable D call. The V gene's germline CDR1 is DFQATT and CDR2 SNEGSKA (reference sequence). V shed 6 bases and J shed 6 bases, with 7 bases lying between them. CDR3 length: 10 residues. CDR3 coding DNA: TGCAGTGCCCGCGATGATACGCAGTATTTT. Amino acid sequence: CSARDDTQYF.

This clone is a singleton in its sample. The chain employs TRBV10-3 and TRBJ2-5; 8 bases map to TRBD2. The J call may be faulty, since TRBJ2-7 better matches the DNA end. CDR1 is ENHRY and CDR2 is SYGVKD in the germline V gene. This CDR3 spans 16 amino acids. This chain's CDR3 is CAISESRLAGTYEQYF. Here the CDR3 DNA reads TGTGCCATCAGTGAATCAAGGCTAGCGGGCACCTACGAGCAGTACTTC.

The V and J genes are TRBV19 and TRBJ2-5, with a tentative D call TRBD2 (5 bases). Trimming left V 5 bases short and J 5 bases short, with 18 bases between. The CDR3 is 15 residues long. Germline V gene sequence: CDR1 LNHDA, CDR2 SQIVND (reference sequence). In DNA form, the CDR3 reads TGTGCCAGTAGTGTTCATAGGAGCCCGGGGGAGACCCAGTACTTC. Translation gives CASSVHRSPGETQYF.

This clone is a singleton in its sample. The V gene is TRBV30, the J gene TRBJ1-2; possibly TRBD1 for D (5 bases). V gave up 1 base and J gave up 5 bases, with 14 bases separating them. Germline V lookup: CDR1 GTSNPN, CDR2 SVGIG (reference sequence). CDR3 length: 14 residues. Here the CDR3 reads CAWSDDPAGYGYTF. CDR3 nucleotides: TGTGCCTGGAGTGACGACCCGGCAGGGTATGGCTACACCTTC.

V gene TRBV19 combines with J gene TRBJ2-2; 7 nucleotides align to TRBD2. J lost 1 base, V lost 8 bases, and 10 bases had no gene match. The CDR3 loop spans 16 amino acids. Germline loops: CDR1 LNHDA, CDR2 SQIVND (reference sequence). CDR3 sequence reads: CASSRKAGQNTGELFF. The CDR3 coding sequence is TGTGCCAGTTCTAGAAAAGCGGGGCAGAACACCGGGGAGCTGTTTTTT.

This clone came up once. The rearrangement uses TRBV18 and TRBJ2-7, with 13 nucleotides matching TRBD2. V gave up 3 bases and J gave up 7 bases; unmatched junction bases: 12. The CDR3 is made up of 17 amino acids. Germline-derived CDR1 and CDR2 are KGHSH and LQKENI. The CDR3 nucleotides are TGTGCCAGCTCACCCCTCGGAACTAGCGGGAGGGGAGGAGAGCAGTACTTC. This translates into CASSPLGTSGRGGEQYF. Full variable domain (remainder filled in from reference TRBV18 and TRBJ2-7): NAGVMQNPRHLVRRRGQEARLRCSPMKGHSHVYWYRQLPEEGLKFMVYLQKENIIDESGMPKERFSAEFPKEGPSILRIQQVVRGDSAAYFCASSPLGTSGRGGEQYFGPGTRLTVT.

J is TRBJ1-1 and V is TRBV7-9, with 7 bases that match TRBD1. J was trimmed by 6 bases and V by 5 bases; bases with no gene match: 12. This CDR3 has 15 amino acids. Per germline, CDR1 SEHNR and CDR2 FQNEAQ (reference sequence). The CDR3 bases are TGTGCCAGCAGCGCCCTGACAGGGAATCTCCCTGAAGCTTTCTTT. It translates to CASSALTGNLPEAFF.

The chain employs TRBV11-2 and TRBJ1-2; D is possibly TRBD1 (6 bases). CDR1 is SGHAT and CDR2 is FQNNGV in the germline V gene. Trimming took 4 bases from V and 4 from J, leaving 16 bases between them. The CDR3 spans 15 residues. The CDR3 bases are TGTGCCAGCAGCTCAATAAAGGACAGCATCTATGGCTACACCTTC. Its protein product is CASSSIKDSIYGYTF. Looking up the rest from reference TRBV11-2 and TRBJ1-2 gives the full variable domain: EAGVAQSPRYKIIEKRQSVAFWCNPISGHATLYWYQQILGQGPKLLIQFQNNGVVDDSQLPKDRFSAERLKGVDSTLKIQPAKLEDSAVYLCASSSIKDSIYGYTFGSGTRLTVV.

J is TRBJ2-7 and V is TRBV28; the D gene is possibly TRBD2 (6 bases). The CDR3 spans 20 residues. V was pared by 2 bases and J by 0 bases, with 26 bases between. CDR1 is MDHEN, CDR2 SYDVKM, per germline. The CDR3 region has the DNA TGTGCCAGCAGTTTAGCTTGGGGTTTTAGCGGAGGGAGCCACTCCTACGAGCAGTACTTC. Translated, it gives CASSLAWGFSGGSHSYEQYF.

The V gene is TRBV6-5, the J gene TRBJ2-1; D call uncertain. Looked up from germline, CDR1 is MNHEY and CDR2 is SVGAGI. V was shortened by 8 bases and J by 3 bases, with 11 bases between the two germline ends. The length of the CDR3 is 13 residues. CDR3 sequence: CASRGSGYNEQFF. In nucleotides, the CDR3 is TGTGCCAGCCGTGGGTCGGGCTACAATGAGCAGTTCTTC.

This rearrangement joins TRBV28 to TRBJ1-1; D uncertain. V lost 6 bases, J lost 0 bases, and 11 bases lay in between. Germline V lookup: CDR1 MDHEN, CDR2 SYDVKM. This CDR3 region has 14 residues. The CDR3 bases are TGTGCCAGCAGACTCCCAGGATTGAACACTGAAGCTTTCTTT. This encodes CASRLPGLNTEAFF.

The V and J genes are TRBV10-3 and TRBJ2-7; a possible D gene is TRBD1 (6 bases). Trimming stripped 2 bases from V and 4 bases from J, with 15 bases between. The CDR3 runs to 15 residues. Per the germline V gene, CDR1 is ENHRY and CDR2 is SYGVKD. The CDR3 coding sequence is TGTGCCATCAGTGAGGGACAGATAAAGGCATACGAGCAGTACTTC. It yields the protein CAISEGQIKAYEQYF.

This chain links TRBV5-4 with TRBJ2-7; the match to TRBD2 covers 10 bases. V lost 4 bases, J lost 0 bases, and 4 bases stayed unmatched. Germline CDR1 is SGHNT and CDR2 is YYREEE (reference sequence). There are 15 residues in the CDR3. CDR3 in amino acids: CASSASGSVSYEQYF. In DNA, the CDR3 is TGTGCCAGCAGCGCTAGCGGGAGTGTCTCCTACGAGCAGTACTTC.

The gene calls are TRBV7-9 and TRBJ2-3; D possibly corresponds to TRBD1 (5 bases). Trimming left V 5 bases short and J 4 bases short, with 7 bases between. The germline gives CDR1 SEHNR, CDR2 FQNEAQ (reference sequence). The length of the CDR3 is 12 residues. This chain's CDR3 is CASSQQADTQYF. In nucleotides, the CDR3 is TGTGCCAGCAGCCAACAGGCAGATACGCAGTATTTT.

The V gene is TRBV9, the J gene TRBJ2-7; 12 nucleotides align to TRBD1. CDR1 and CDR2 from the germline V gene are SGDLS and YYNGEE. V was pared by 3 bases and J by 6 bases, with 7 bases of the junction left unmatched. CDR3 length equals 15 residues. The CDR3 reads CASSAGQGAQGEQYF. The CDR3 nucleotides read TGTGCCAGCAGCGCGGGACAGGGGGCGCAGGGCGAGCAGTACTTC.